This is a list of T cell receptor beta chains from one sample in a study of shared clonotypes between healthy human individuals. Here immunoSEQ multiplex PCR was the method, and the copy in TCRdb shows in-frame clones only, minus some. Of around 940,000 clones detected, more than 75% appear once; the ten largest clones hold approximately 1.5%. The sample comprised memory CD4+ T cells sorted from blood. All receptors derive from a man between 18 and 29 years old in good health. CDR3s include the opening cysteine and the closing phenylalanine or tryptophan. A D gene is named only where the DNA matches it firmly. Expanded clones get a size class; other rows say once, few or many, or leave the size out.

D gene	V gene	J gene	clone size	CDR3 protein	CDR3 DNA
-	TRBV5-1	TRBJ2-5	-	CASSSGGRQGQETQYF	TGCGCCAGCAGCTCCGGAGGCCGGCAGGGACAAGAGACCCAGTACTTC
TRBD2	TRBV30	TRBJ2-3	-	CAWTPIRLAGGTDTQYF	TGTGCCTGGACTCCAATTAGACTAGCGGGGGGGACAGATACGCAGTATTTT
-	TRBV4-2	TRBJ2-4	-	CASSQEIRGKDIQYF	TGTGCCAGCAGCCAAGAGATTCGAGGAAAGGACATTCAGTACTTC
-	TRBV7-9	TRBJ2-3	once	CASSLARVGNTDTQYF	TGTGCCAGCAGCTTAGCGCGGGTTGGAAACACAGATACGCAGTATTTT
TRBD1	TRBV5-1	TRBJ2-5	-	CASSLGDRGRETQYF	TGCGCCAGCAGCTTGGGGGACAGGGGGAGAGAGACCCAGTACTTC
-	TRBV28	TRBJ1-2	few	CASSLNYGYTF	TGTGCCAGCAGTTTAAACTATGGCTACACCTTC
TRBD1	TRBV19	TRBJ1-5	-	CASSDRGGSSQHF	TGTGCCAGTAGTGACAGGGGCGGGTCGTCCCAGCATTTT
-	TRBV5-6	TRBJ1-3	few	CASSLVSGTVGNTIYF	TGTGCCAGCAGCTTGGTATCCGGGACGGTTGGAAACACCATATATTTT
TRBD1	TRBV7-2	TRBJ1-1	-	CASSSRQGSTEAFF	TGTGCCAGCAGCTCCAGACAGGGCAGCACTGAAGCTTTCTTT
-	TRBV6-1	TRBJ1-2	once	CASSDPGGTHNGYTF	TGTGCCAGCAGTGACCCCGGGGGCACGCACAATGGCTACACCTTC
-	TRBV20-1	TRBJ2-7	-	CSPQQGHEQYF	TGCAGTCCCCAACAGGGCCACGAGCAGTACTTC
TRBD1	TRBV29-1	TRBJ1-2	few	CSVRGQGAFGYTF	TGCAGCGTCCGGGGACAGGGGGCCTTTGGCTACACCTTC
-	TRBV5-1	TRBJ2-7	-	CASSIESLGYEQYF	TGCGCCAGCAGCATAGAATCCTTGGGCTACGAGCAGTACTTC
-	TRBV4-3	TRBJ1-4	-	CASSPRATGINEKLFF	TGCGCCAGCAGCCCAAGGGCCACAGGGATTAATGAAAAACTGTTTTTT
TRBD2	TRBV11-3	TRBJ2-7	-	CASSQTGSGRHEQYF	TGTGCCAGCAGTCAAACGGGTAGCGGGAGACACGAGCAGTACTTC
TRBD1	TRBV6-6	TRBJ2-2	-	CASSTGTGSTGELFF	TGTGCCAGCAGCACGGGGACAGGTTCCACCGGGGAGCTGTTTTTT
TRBD1	TRBV6-6	TRBJ1-2	few	CASSSGQGINYGYTF	TGTGCCAGCAGTTCTGGACAGGGAATAAACTATGGCTACACCTTC
-	TRBV29-1	TRBJ1-5	-	CSVDFGVGNQPQHF	TGCAGCGTTGATTTCGGGGTGGGCAATCAGCCCCAGCATTTT
-	TRBV6-1	TRBJ1-2	-	CASSEAQVGDGYTF	TGTGCCAGCAGTGAAGCGCAGGTCGGCGATGGCTACACCTTC
-	TRBV19	TRBJ1-1	-	CASSIITGRLRDTEAFF	TGTGCCAGTAGTATCATTACAGGGCGACTGCGGGACACTGAAGCTTTCTTT
-	TRBV4-1	TRBJ1-2	-	CASSPRLGEGYTF	TGCGCCAGCAGCCCCCGTCTAGGAGAAGGCTACACCTTC
TRBD1	TRBV7-6	TRBJ2-5	-	CASSPTGQLQETQYF	TGTGCCAGCAGCCCGACGGGACAGCTCCAAGAGACCCAGTACTTC
-	TRBV6-1	TRBJ2-1	-	CASSEMAGYNEQFF	TGTGCCAGCAGTGAAATGGCAGGCTACAATGAGCAGTTCTTC
-	TRBV19	TRBJ2-7	many	CASSPLGIPEQYF	TGTGCCAGTAGTCCACTAGGCATCCCCGAGCAGTACTTC